A single TCR beta chain is shown here with its context. The target antigen is unknown. Time point noted: patch test 1, 2 weeks after DPC sensitization. Treatment indicated: therapeutic diphenylcyclopropenone sensitization with weekly scalp DPC. Alopecia patients, 18 to 70 years old and DPC-suitable, served as donors. Unseparated into fractions, whole blood served as the source from which total RNA was extracted. The germline V and J ends were trimmed by 5 bases and 0 bases, with 12 bases remaining between them. This CDR3 has 15 residues. Germline V gene lookup returns CDR1 SGHTA and CDR2 FQGNSA. This sample stems from a study of human T cells and chemical hapten exposure. During construction of the library, unique molecular identifiers were attached to individual cDNA molecules for quantitative, reproducible TCR counting. TCRdb reprocessed the RACE reads via MiXCR and lists one record per CDR3 protein. The data contain nearly 80,000 distinct CDR3 sequences, about a tenth of them seen just once; the ten biggest clones take up around 1.5%.

Study-wide points: It should be noted that donors had alopecia, so their immune response may differ from healthy people's.

Sequencing used whole blood, obtained in connection with sensitization to the hapten diphenylcyclopropenone (DPC). The TCR sequence derives from a woman aged 50 to 60 with alopecia areata. Some clones in this sample may be carry-over from other donors' samples. The chain has TRBV7-2 and TRBJ2-3; D is perhaps TRBD2 (6 bases). CDR3 residues: CASSRGRTSTDTQYF. CDR3 in DNA: TGTGCCAGCAGCCGGGGGAGAACTAGCACAGATACGCAGTATTTT. The variable domain in full, with the rest retrieved from reference TRBV7-2 and TRBJ2-3, is GAGVSQSPSNKVTEKGKDVELRCDPISGHTALYWYRQSLGQGLEFLIYFQGNSAPDKSGLPSDRFSAERTGGSVSTLTIQRTQQEDSAVYLCASSRGRTSTDTQYFGPGTRLTVL.